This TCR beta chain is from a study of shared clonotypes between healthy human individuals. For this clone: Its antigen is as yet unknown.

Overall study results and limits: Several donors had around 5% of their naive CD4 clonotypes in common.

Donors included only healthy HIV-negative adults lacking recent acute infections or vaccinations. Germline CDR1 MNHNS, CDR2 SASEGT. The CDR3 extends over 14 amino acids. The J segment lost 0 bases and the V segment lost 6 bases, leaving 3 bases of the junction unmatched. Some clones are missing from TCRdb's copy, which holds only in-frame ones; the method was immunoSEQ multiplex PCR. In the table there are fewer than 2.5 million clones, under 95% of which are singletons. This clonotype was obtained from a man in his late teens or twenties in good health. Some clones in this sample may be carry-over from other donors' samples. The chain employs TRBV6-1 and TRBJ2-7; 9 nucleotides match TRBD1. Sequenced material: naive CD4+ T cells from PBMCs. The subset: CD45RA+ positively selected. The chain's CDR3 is CASSQDRGSYEQYF. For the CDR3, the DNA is TGTGCCAGCAGCCAGGACAGGGGCTCCTACGAGCAGTACTTC.